A single sample is the source of the 8 T cell receptor beta chains below, sequenced in a study of beta chain features in type 1 diabetes. Study-wide results and caveats: Shorter TCRB CDR3s, moderately but significantly so, were found in Type 1 diabetes patients in all four CD4+ subsets.

Expressed TCRB transcripts were sequenced because the isolated RNA had all been reverse transcribed beforehand. Some clones are missing from TCRdb's copy, which holds only in-frame ones; the method was immunoSEQ multiplex PCR. The repertoire holds 55,000 to 85,000 clones, with more than 45% as singletons. No antigen has been assigned to these receptors. The sequencing input was central memory CD4+ T cells from blood. These receptor sequences come from a man aged 25 to 40 with type 1 diabetes.

In this sample, this clone turned up a few times. The chain uses TRBV7-8 and TRBJ2-5; maybe TRBD1 (6 bases). The CDR3 is made up of 14 amino acids. The V end lost 10 bases, the J end lost 4 bases, and 19 bases lay between the germline ends. Germline values: CDR1 SGHVS, CDR2 FQNEAQ. The CDR3 loop reads CATSPRAGAETQYF. The CDR3 nucleotides read TGTGCCACCTCCCCCAGGGCAGGGGCAGAGACCCAGTACTTC.

V and J are TRBV10-3 and TRBJ1-5; 7 positions agree with TRBD1. V lost 7 bases to trimming and J lost 7 bases; unmatched junction nucleotides: 7. The length of the CDR3 is 13 residues. CDR1 and CDR2 (germline): ENHRY, SYGVKD. DNA of the CDR3: TGTGCCATCAACGACAGGGCAGGGCAGCCCCAGCATTTT. This encodes CAINDRAGQPQHF.

The rearrangement joins TRBV11-1 to TRBJ2-7, with 9 nucleotides matching TRBD2. The CDR3 totals 16 residues. Trimming removed 7 bases from V and 5 bases from J; junction bases left unmatched: 15. Germline CDR1 SGHAT, CDR2 FQDESV (reference sequence). CDR3 in DNA: TGTGCCAGCACACGTGGTAGCGGGAGACCCAACCACGAGCAGTACTTC. Translation gives CASTRGSGRPNHEQYF.

A note on this clone: Other DNA sequences in the sample encode the same CDR3. CDR3 amino acids: CASSLGQGGQPQHF. CDR3 DNA sequence: TGTGCCAGCAGCTTAGGACAGGGCGGGCAGCCCCAGCATTTT. The gene calls are TRBV7-2 and TRBJ1-5, with TRBD1 matching 7 bases. The CDR3 runs to 14 residues. J gave up 7 bases and V 1 base, and 4 bases lay outside the gene matches. CDR1 and CDR2 (germline): SGHTA, FQGNSA.

The gene calls are TRBV28 and TRBJ1-1; D might be TRBD1 (5 bases). The CDR3 sequence is 12 residues long. V dropped 6 bases and J dropped 1 base, with 6 bases sitting between them. Germline CDR1 reads MDHEN; CDR2 reads SYDVKM. DNA of the CDR3: TGTGCCAGCAGCCAGGGGAACACTGAAGCTTTCTTT. Protein product: CASSQGNTEAFF.

The chain uses TRBV4-1 and TRBJ2-5; 12 nucleotides agree with TRBD2. V shed 4 bases, J shed 5 bases, and the junction held 14 bases outside the gene matches. This CDR3 has 18 residues. In germline, CDR1 is MGHRA, CDR2 YSYEKL. The CDR3: CASSPWTSGNPNQETQYF. The CDR3 DNA is TGCGCCAGCAGCCCTTGGACTAGCGGGAACCCCAATCAGGAGACCCAGTACTTC.

This chain uses TRBV5-4 with TRBJ2-3; a weak D match, TRBD1 (6 bases). From germline, CDR1 is SGHNT and CDR2 YYREEE (reference sequence). Trimming shortened V by 2 bases and J by 0 bases, and 10 bases separated the two germline ends. The CDR3 consists of 15 residues. CDR3 residues: CASSFKRGSTDTQYF. The CDR3 bases are TGTGCCAGCAGCTTTAAGAGGGGGAGCACAGATACGCAGTATTTT.

V gene TRBV5-1 combines with J gene TRBJ2-1; tentatively, D is TRBD1 (5 bases). The CDR3 length is 15 residues. Between the trimmed V and J ends, which lost 0 bases and 5 bases, there was a span of 12 bases. CDR1 is SGHRS, CDR2 YFSETQ, per germline. The CDR3 loop is CASSLEQGRNNEQFF. The CDR3, as DNA: TGCGCCAGCAGCTTGGAGCAGGGTAGGAACAATGAGCAGTTCTTC. Full variable domain (outside the CDR3, taken from reference TRBV5-1 and TRBJ2-1): KAGVTQTPRYLIKTRGQQVTLSCSPISGHRSVSWYQQTPGQGLQFLFEYFSETQRNKGNFPGRFSGRQFSNSRSEMNVSTLELGDSALYLCASSLEQGRNNEQFFGPGTRLTVL.